This is a list of T cell receptor beta chains from one sample in a study of blood T cell repertoires in COVID-19. Clones were sequenced by immunoSEQ multiplex PCR, and TCRdb holds only the in-frame ones, with some missing. The sample has about 45,000 clones, around 85% seen once. The sequenced sample was peripheral blood. Source of these receptors: a human donor in a cohort sampled during active COVID-19. The CDR3 runs from the conserved cysteine through the conserved F or W. A D gene is named only where the DNA matches it firmly. Expanded clones get a size class; other rows say once, few or many, or leave the size out.

J	size	D	V	length	CDR3	DNA
TRBJ1-1	.	.	TRBV6-5	14	CASSYSHMNTEAFF	TGTGCCAGCAGTTACTCTCACATGAACACTGAAGCTTTCTTT
TRBJ2-7	few	TRBD2	TRBV30	17	CAWDSPWEGKGSYEQYF	TGTGCCTGGGATTCCCCCTGGGAGGGGAAAGGGTCCTACGAGCAGTACTTC
TRBJ1-1	few	.	TRBV7-3	17	CASSLSGRGYQNTEAFF	TGTGCCAGCAGCTTAAGCGGCAGGGGATACCAAAACACTGAAGCTTTCTTT
TRBJ1-3	.	.	TRBV29-1	14	CSVQGGRPGNTIYF	TGCAGCGTACAGGGCGGGCGTCCTGGAAACACCATATATTTT
TRBJ1-2	few	TRBD1	TRBV19	15	CASSIRGQGARGYTF	TGTGCCAGTAGTATCCGCGGACAGGGGGCGCGTGGCTACACCTTC
TRBJ1-1	.	.	TRBV30	12	CAWSIVNTEAFF	TGTGCCTGGAGTATAGTGAACACTGAAGCTTTCTTT
TRBJ1-5	.	.	TRBV19	15	CASRGGDSSNQPQHF	TGTGCCAGTAGGGGGGGTGATAGCAGCAATCAGCCCCAGCATTTT
TRBJ1-5	.	.	TRBV6-1	16	CASSDRWAPGDQPQHF	TGTGCCAGCAGTGACAGGTGGGCCCCGGGGGATCAGCCCCAGCATTTT
TRBJ1-4	.	.	TRBV18	15	CASSRLGVVEEKLFF	TGTGCCAGCTCAAGACTAGGGGTTGTGGAAGAAAAACTGTTTTTT
TRBJ2-4	.	.	TRBV20-1	10	CSARLEIQYF	TGCAGTGCTAGACTAGAGATTCAGTACTTC
TRBJ2-7	.	.	TRBV7-9	14	CASSLVAFRDEQYF	TGTGCCAGCAGCTTAGTTGCGTTCAGGGACGAGCAGTACTTC
TRBJ1-2	.	.	TRBV21-1	11	CASSDRDGYTF	TGTGCCAGCAGCGACAGGGATGGCTACACCTTC
TRBJ1-4	.	.	TRBV19	17	CASKSRDFSSLGEKLFF	TGTGCCAGTAAATCAAGGGACTTTTCTTCCTTGGGTGAAAAACTGTTTTTT
TRBJ2-3	.	TRBD2	TRBV10-3	15	CAISSGTSGTDTQYF	TGTGCCATCAGTTCCGGGACTAGCGGAACAGATACGCAGTATTTT